The present TCR beta chain was sequenced within a study of OX40 agonist ivuxolimab in advanced cancers. Germline CDR1 and CDR2: LNHNV and YYDKDF (reference sequence). Deletions cut 0 bases from V and 1 base from J, with 16 bases between. The CDR3 sequence is 17 residues long. The table came from immunoSEQ multiplex PCR; TCRdb's copy has only in-frame clones and leaves some out. The sample carries 34,000 or so clones, less than 80% recorded once. The receptor was derived from an adult with an advanced solid tumor such as melanoma, head and neck, liver or kidney cancer. This chain joins TRBV15 and TRBJ2-7, with a possible D match to TRBD2 (5 bases). The sequenced sample was CD4+ or CD8+ T cells sorted from blood, obtained in a trial of the OX40 agonist ivuxolimab. The CDR3 region is CATSRDGSLGRSYEQYF. The CDR3 DNA reads TGTGCCACCAGCAGAGATGGGTCTCTGGGGAGATCCTACGAGCAGTACTTC.